The 14 T cell receptor beta chains below all came from one sample that was sequenced in a study of regulatory T cells in long-lasting Graves disease. The time point denotes: newly diagnosed GD, antithyroid drugs for less than 3 months. RNA extracted from PBMCs served as the sequencing template. Arm-PCR of CDR3 regions and iRepertoire HTBI primers were used to build TCR beta libraries. TCRdb reprocessed the multiplex PCR reads with MiXCR, giving one entry per CDR3 protein. The data hold about 500,000 distinct CDR3 sequences, with 12% observed a single time. These sequences were also reported in another study, on T cells in Graves' hyperthyroidism and ophthalmopathy.

The sample was peripheral blood mononuclear cells (PBMCs), taken at new diagnosis, from a patient treated with antithyroid drugs. Source of these receptors: a woman aged 30 to 39 with Graves disease.

This clonotype appeared many times. This sequence joins TRBV28 and TRBJ1-2; D not certain. The CDR3 contains 15 residues. Germline CDR1 is MDHEN and CDR2 is SYDVKM. Trimming removed 4 bases from V and 4 bases from J, with 16 bases in between. The CDR3 DNA is TGTGCCAGCAGTTCCGGATCAGCGGGGATCTATGGCTACACCTTC. Its translation is CASSSGSAGIYGYTF.

This clonotype has ten or more counts. The rearrangement uses TRBV5-1 and TRBJ2-7; D is unresolved. V was clipped by 4 bases and J by 2 bases, with 13 bases between them. This CDR3 spans 14 amino acids. Germline CDR1 and CDR2: SGHRS and YFSETQ. The CDR3 reads CASSPSARTYEQYF. DNA of the CDR3: TGCGCCAGCAGCCCTTCGGCCAGAACCTACGAGCAGTACTTC.

This clonotype appeared many times. The chain uses TRBV6-5 and TRBJ2-5, with 9 positions matching TRBD2. V lost 2 bases to trimming and J lost 5 bases; unmatched junction nucleotides: 6. The CDR3 spans 15 residues. CDR1 and CDR2 from the germline V gene are MNHEY and SVGAGI. The CDR3 DNA is TGTGCCAGCAGTTACCGGGCTAGCGGGATGGAGACCCAGTACTTC. Amino acid sequence: CASSYRASGMETQYF.

This clonotype was observed a handful of times. The rearrangement uses TRBV19 and TRBJ2-7; 9 bases map to TRBD2. CDR1 is LNHDA, CDR2 SQIVND, per germline (reference sequence). After removal of 3 bases from V and 4 bases from J, the junction contained 4 bases not matched to a gene. The CDR3 length is 14 residues. The CDR3 bases are TGTGCCAGTAGTATCGCCGGACTAGCGTACGAGCAGTACTTC. Translating it yields CASSIAGLAYEQYF.

This clonotype was counted at least ten times. The rearrangement joins TRBV6-2 or TRBV6-3 to TRBJ1-2; 10 bases match TRBD1. Trimming at V came to 6 bases and at J to 2 bases, leaving 9 bases not matched to a gene. The CDR3 contains 16 residues. Germline assignment: CDR1 MNHEY and CDR2 SVGEGT. The CDR3 loop is CASRGTGDYLNYGYTF. In DNA, the CDR3 is TGTGCCAGCAGAGGGACAGGGGATTATCTCAACTATGGCTACACCTTC.

This clonotype has a handful of counts. This chain uses TRBV9 with TRBJ1-4; 10 bases are shared with TRBD1. The CDR3 totals 17 residues. The germline V gene encodes CDR1 SGDLS and CDR2 YYNGEE. Trimming cost V 4 bases and J 10 bases; bases outside gene matches: 16. CDR3 region: CASSPHPPGQGLLKLFF. The CDR3 region has the DNA TGTGCCAGCAGCCCTCACCCCCCGGGACAGGGGTTACTAAAACTGTTTTTT.

CDR3 sequence (DNA): TGTGCCAGCAGTCCTCGGGTCCTCGTGGGCTACACCTTC. It is translated as CASSPRVLVGYTF. The chain is built from TRBV28 and TRBJ1-2; D is uncertain. CDR1 and CDR2 (germline): MDHEN, SYDVKM. V lost 5 bases to trimming and J lost 8 bases, with 15 bases between them. The CDR3 is 13 residues long.

This clonotype showed up many times. This rearrangement joins TRBV27 to TRBJ1-2; unclear D gene. Trimming cost V 6 bases and J 7 bases, with 18 bases left between them. The germline V gene encodes CDR1 MNHEY and CDR2 SMNVEV (reference sequence). This CDR3 is 14 amino acids long. The CDR3 spells CASSPRSAPSGYTF. CDR3 nucleotide sequence: TGTGCCAGCAGCCCAAGGTCGGCCCCCTCTGGCTACACCTTC.

This clonotype appeared many times. J is TRBJ1-1 and V is TRBV11-2, with no clear D. CDR3 length: 12 amino acids. The V and J ends lost 2 bases and 7 bases respectively, with 8 bases between them. Germline V gene sequence: CDR1 SGHAT, CDR2 FQNNGV. CDR3 sequence: CASSLNGDEAFF. In nucleotides, the CDR3 is TGTGCCAGCAGCTTAAATGGGGATGAAGCTTTCTTT.

The genes are TRBV10-3 and TRBJ2-7, with D possibly TRBD1 on 5 matching bases. The CDR3 spans 14 residues. Germline V gene data show CDR1 as ENHRY and CDR2 as SYGVKD. Deletions cut 10 bases from V and 0 bases from J, with 16 bases between. CDR3 coding DNA: TGTGCCACCCAGGGCACCCAGAGCTCCTACGAGCAGTACTTC. It specifies CATQGTQSSYEQYF.

The sample holds many counts of this clonotype. This chain joins TRBV2 and TRBJ2-7; D unresolved. CDR3 length equals 11 residues. V was clipped by 4 bases and J by 4 bases, with 5 bases between them. Germline V CDR1 and CDR2: SNHLY, FYNNEI. The DNA of the CDR3 is TGTGCCAGCAGTGGATATTACGAGCAGTACTTC. Protein sequence: CASSGYYEQYF.

The table lists this clonotype with many counts. This rearrangement joins TRBV19 to TRBJ1-1; 7 nucleotides line up with TRBD1. CDR1 LNHDA and CDR2 SQIVND come from the germline V gene (reference sequence). The ends lost 8 bases at V and 0 bases at J; junction bases unmatched: 3. There are 13 residues in the CDR3. The chain's CDR3 is CASSGQMNTEAFF. In DNA form, the CDR3 reads TGTGCCAGTTCGGGACAGATGAACACTGAAGCTTTCTTT.

This clonotype was found many times. V and J are TRBV19 and TRBJ2-7; no firm D call. The V and J ends lost 2 bases and 1 base respectively, with 9 bases between them. Germline CDR1 is LNHDA and CDR2 is SQIVND (reference sequence). The CDR3 covers 14 residues. The CDR3 DNA sequence: TGTGCCAGTAGTATACGCGCGCGGTCCTACGAGCAGTACTTC. Its protein product is CASSIRARSYEQYF.

In regard to this clonotype: This could be a read error, since a much larger clone is one nucleotide away. The V gene is TRBV5-6, the J gene TRBJ2-1, with 9 positions matching TRBD1. This CDR3 has 15 residues. The germline V gene encodes CDR1 SGHDT and CDR2 YYEEEE. The J segment lost 10 bases and the V segment lost 4 bases, leaving 12 bases of the junction unmatched. This chain's CDR3 is CASSRTGASSYEQFF. As DNA, the CDR3 is TGTGCCAGCAGCCGGACAGGGGCGAGCTCCTACGAGCAGTTCTTC.